Listed here is a single T cell receptor (beta chain). This sample stems from a study of blood T cell repertoires in COVID-19. About the research overall: Italy, Spain and the United States were the sources of the convalescent and acute COVID-19 samples. PBMCs, B-cell-depleted T cells, or T cells provided the cDNA or gDNA that made up the material.

Only in-frame clones appear in the TCRdb table, and some are missing; sequencing was by immunoSEQ multiplex PCR. The sample has under 250,000 clones; roughly 87% are singletons. Individuals aged roughly 18 to 95 years were recruited from approximately 22 US areas. Per germline, CDR1 MNHEY and CDR2 SVGEGT. The V segment lost 2 bases and the J segment 7 bases; nucleotides outside the gene matches: 4. This CDR3 comprises 16 residues. Sequencing was carried out using PBMCs or T cells enriched from blood (not recorded which). V gene TRBV6-2 or TRBV6-3 combines with J gene TRBJ2-3; 15 nucleotides agree with TRBD2. This clonotype originated in a woman aged 25 to 39 with acute COVID-19. CDR3 protein: CASSYPGLAGGHTQYF. The CDR3 coding sequence is TGTGCCAGCAGTTACCCCGGACTAGCGGGGGGGCATACGCAGTATTTT.